Listed below are T cell receptor beta chains from one sample, sequenced in a study of T cells after yellow fever vaccination. From the 5' RACE reads, TCRdb called clonotypes with MiXCR, one entry per CDR3 protein. The sample yields about 220,000 distinct CDR3 sequences, 3% to 3.5% seen once. This specimen was CD4+ T cells sorted from PBMCs, taken 10 days after the yellow fever booster vaccination. The receptor set was obtained from a man between 18 and 35 years old who received the YFV17D yellow fever vaccine. The CDR3 runs from the conserved cysteine through the conserved F or W. A D gene is named only where the DNA matches it firmly. Not every row has a clone size; where given, it reads once, few, many or a size class.

TRBJ2-5 NA many TRBV15 CATSRDETGNYQETQYF TGTGCCACCAGCAGAGACGAGACTGGAAACTACCAAGAGACCCAGTACTTC
TRBJ2-3 TRBD1 NA TRBV7-3 CASSLGRDRGTDTQYF TGTGCCAGCAGCTTAGGGCGCGACAGGGGGACAGATACGCAGTATTTT
TRBJ1-1 NA few TRBV21-1 CASSKALDSLNTEAFF TGTGCCAGCAGCAAGGCGTTAGACAGCTTGAACACTGAAGCTTTCTTT
TRBJ2-6 NA few TRBV29-1 CSVEQTYFSGANVLTF TGCAGCGTTGAGCAGACTTATTTCTCTGGGGCCAACGTCCTGACTTTC
TRBJ2-3 NA NA TRBV7-3 CASSLRSVGDTQYF TGTGCCAGCAGCTTAAGATCCGTTGGAGATACGCAGTATTTT
TRBJ1-6 NA NA TRBV12-3/TRBV12-4 CASTWGGTQNSPLHF TGTGCCAGCACCTGGGGCGGTACCCAAAATTCACCCCTCCACTTT
TRBJ1-1 NA many TRBV7-9 CASGMNTEAFF TGTGCCAGCGGGATGAACACTGAAGCTTTCTTT
TRBJ2-5 NA few TRBV2 CASSADSAQETQYF TGTGCCAGCAGTGCGGATTCGGCCCAAGAGACCCAGTACTTC
TRBJ2-7 NA many TRBV12-3/TRBV12-4 CASRTEAARGYEQYF TGTGCCAGCAGGACTGAAGCGGCCCGCGGGTACGAGCAGTACTTC
TRBJ2-3 NA NA TRBV5-4 CASSFGLTDTQYF TGTGCCAGCAGCTTCGGGTTGACAGATACGCAGTATTTT
TRBJ2-3 NA many TRBV5-1 CASASTGLSTDTQYF TGCGCCAGCGCTTCGACAGGACTTAGCACAGATACGCAGTATTTT
TRBJ1-1 TRBD1 many TRBV7-2 CASSPGTGFTEAFF TGTGCCAGCAGCCCCGGGACAGGGTTTACTGAAGCTTTCTTT
TRBJ2-5 NA many TRBV28 CASSLNGGETQYF TGTGCCAGCAGTTTAAACGGGGGAGAGACCCAGTACTTC
TRBJ2-7 NA many TRBV12-3/TRBV12-4 CASSPRLNSYEQYF TGTGCCAGCAGCCCCCGACTAAACTCCTACGAGCAGTACTTC
TRBJ2-1 TRBD1 few TRBV2 CASGQGSSYNEQFF TGTGCCAGCGGACAGGGGAGCTCCTACAATGAGCAGTTCTTC
TRBJ1-1 NA many TRBV5-1 CASSLEPNTEAFF TGCGCCAGCAGCTTGGAACCAAACACTGAAGCTTTCTTT
TRBJ1-3 TRBD1 few TRBV12-3/TRBV12-4 CASSSTGTGNEYF TGTGCCAGCAGTTCCACCGGGACAGGGAATGAATATTTT
TRBJ1-2 NA many TRBV20-1 CSASELYGYTF TGCAGTGCTAGTGAACTCTATGGCTACACCTTC
TRBJ1-5 TRBD1 few TRBV18 CASSTNRGGQPQHF TGTGCCAGCTCAACGAACAGGGGTGGCCAGCCCCAGCATTTT
TRBJ2-4 TRBD1 many TRBV9 CASSVGQGSQNIQYF TGTGCCAGCAGCGTCGGACAGGGTAGCCAAAACATTCAGTACTTC
TRBJ2-7 NA many TRBV3-1 CASSQEAPGPYYEQYF TGTGCCAGCAGCCAAGAGGCCCCGGGCCCATACTACGAGCAGTACTTC
TRBJ1-1 TRBD1 few TRBV7-9 CASSLGGTGMGAFF TGTGCCAGCAGCTTAGGGGGGACAGGGATGGGAGCTTTCTTT
TRBJ1-2 NA many TRBV20-1 CSARDGGVPGYTF TGCAGTGCTAGAGATGGGGGCGTTCCAGGCTACACCTTC
TRBJ1-1 TRBD1 NA TRBV12-3/TRBV12-4 CASSLKGTGDTEAFF TGTGCCAGCAGTTTAAAAGGGACAGGGGACACTGAAGCTTTCTTT
TRBJ1-5 TRBD1 many TRBV20-1 CSAHTGGPQPQHF TGCAGTGCTCACACAGGGGGGCCTCAGCCCCAGCATTTT
TRBJ2-1 NA many TRBV5-6 CASSLADEQFF TGTGCCAGCAGCTTGGCGGATGAGCAGTTCTTC
TRBJ2-1 NA NA TRBV7-2 CASSLDHEQFF TGTGCCAGCAGCTTAGACCATGAGCAGTTCTTC
TRBJ1-1 NA many TRBV5-1 CASSLDGMNTEAFF TGCGCCAGCAGCTTGGACGGGATGAACACTGAAGCTTTCTTT
TRBJ2-4 NA many TRBV20-1 CSARDLGGGGESDIQYF TGCAGTGCTAGAGACCTTGGTGGGGGGGGCGAATCCGACATTCAGTACTTC
TRBJ2-3 NA NA TRBV4-3 CASSLTGVIPDTQYF TGCGCCAGCAGCCTGACAGGAGTGATCCCAGATACGCAGTATTTT
TRBJ1-2 TRBD1 NA TRBV5-1 CASSPIQGSAYGYTF TGCGCCAGCAGCCCGATACAGGGGAGTGCCTATGGCTACACCTTC
TRBJ2-3 TRBD2 many TRBV9 CASSDDSGYNTDTQYF TGTGCCAGCAGTGATGATAGCGGGTATAACACAGATACGCAGTATTTT
TRBJ2-5 TRBD2 NA TRBV20-1 CSARPSGGPQETQYF TGCAGTGCTAGACCTAGCGGGGGACCCCAAGAGACCCAGTACTTC
TRBJ2-4 NA many TRBV6-6 CASRFGGRISKNIQYF TGTGCCAGCAGGTTTGGGGGGCGCATCTCCAAAAACATTCAGTACTTC
TRBJ2-1 TRBD2 few TRBV20-1 CSRIAGGGNEQFF TGCAGTCGGATCGCGGGGGGAGGAAATGAGCAGTTCTTC
TRBJ1-2 NA few TRBV7-2 CASSRPPPDGYTF TGTGCCAGCAGCCGCCCCCCCCCGGATGGCTACACCTTC
TRBJ2-3 NA many TRBV18 CASSYRATDTQYF TGTGCCAGCTCATACAGGGCTACAGATACGCAGTATTTT
TRBJ2-3 TRBD2 NA TRBV5-1 CASSFRTSGDDTQYF TGCGCCAGCAGCTTCCGGACTAGCGGGGACGATACGCAGTATTTT
TRBJ2-1 NA few TRBV20-1 CSARGRPSLREYNEQFF TGCAGTGCTAGAGGACGACCCTCTCTACGCGAGTACAATGAGCAGTTCTTC
TRBJ1-1 TRBD1 few TRBV18 CASSPRQGDEAFF TGTGCCAGCTCACCAAGACAGGGAGACGAAGCTTTCTTT
TRBJ1-5 NA few TRBV7-2 CASSRDNQPQHF TGTGCCAGCTCCAGGGACAATCAGCCCCAGCATTTT
TRBJ2-3 NA many TRBV11-1 CASSLDEGTQYF TGTGCCAGCAGCTTAGACGAGGGTACGCAGTATTTT
TRBJ1-2 TRBD1 many TRBV12-3/TRBV12-4 CASSPDRGGGGYTF TGTGCCAGCAGCCCCGACAGGGGAGGGGGCGGCTACACCTTC
TRBJ2-2 NA many TRBV3-1 CASSPQVNTGELFF TGTGCCAGCAGCCCCCAGGTTAACACCGGGGAGCTGTTTTTT
TRBJ2-2 TRBD2 many TRBV5-1 CASSRSLSGAGTGELFF TGCGCCAGCAGCCGCTCTCTAAGCGGGGCAGGGACCGGGGAGCTGTTTTTT
TRBJ1-3 NA few TRBV9 CASSAQVGSHTIYF TGTGCCAGCAGCGCCCAGGTGGGGTCGCACACCATATATTTT
TRBJ2-3 NA many TRBV5-1 CASSLGAYTQYF TGCGCCAGCAGCTTAGGTGCCTATACGCAGTATTTT
TRBJ2-3 TRBD2 many TRBV6-5 CASSRGTSGGRTDTQYF TGTGCCAGCAGCCGCGGGACTAGCGGGGGGCGCACAGATACGCAGTATTTT
TRBJ2-7 NA many TRBV5-4 CASSAGQHFNEQYF TGTGCCAGCAGCGCGGGACAGCATTTCAACGAGCAGTACTTC
TRBJ1-3 NA few TRBV10-3 CAIRGTDGNTIYF TGTGCCATCAGAGGGACGGATGGAAACACCATATATTTT
TRBJ2-2 NA NA TRBV5-5 CASSLIQATGELFF TGTGCCAGCAGCTTAATCCAGGCCACCGGGGAGCTGTTTTTT
TRBJ2-5 NA many TRBV5-1 CASSRQWETQYF TGCGCCAGCAGTCGGCAGTGGGAGACCCAGTACTTC
TRBJ2-3 NA few TRBV2 CASTREQEDTQYF TGTGCCAGCACCCGGGAGCAGGAGGATACGCAGTATTTT
TRBJ2-5 TRBD1 many TRBV7-2 CASSLADRGDQYF TGTGCCAGCAGCTTAGCGGACAGGGGGGACCAGTACTTC
TRBJ1-6 NA NA TRBV29-1 CSVADRNSPLHF TGCAGCGTTGCGGACCGTAATTCACCCCTCCACTTT